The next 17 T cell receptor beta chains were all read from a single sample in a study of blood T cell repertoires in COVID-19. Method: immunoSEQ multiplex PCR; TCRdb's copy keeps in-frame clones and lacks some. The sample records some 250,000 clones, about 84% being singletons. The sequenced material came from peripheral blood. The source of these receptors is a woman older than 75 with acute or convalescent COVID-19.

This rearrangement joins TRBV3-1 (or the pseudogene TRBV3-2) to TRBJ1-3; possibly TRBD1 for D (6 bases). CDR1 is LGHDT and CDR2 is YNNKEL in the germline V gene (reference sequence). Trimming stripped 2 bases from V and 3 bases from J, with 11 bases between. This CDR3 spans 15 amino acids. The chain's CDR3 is CASSQTQGHGNTIYF. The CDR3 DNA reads TGTGCCAGCAGCCAAACTCAGGGGCATGGAAACACCATATATTTT.

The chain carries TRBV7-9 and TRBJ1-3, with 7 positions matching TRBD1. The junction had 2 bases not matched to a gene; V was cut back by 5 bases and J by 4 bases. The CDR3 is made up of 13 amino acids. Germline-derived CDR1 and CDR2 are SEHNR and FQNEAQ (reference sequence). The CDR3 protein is CASSRGQGNTIYF. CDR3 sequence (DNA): TGTGCCAGCAGCCGGGGACAGGGAAACACCATATATTTT.

DNA of the CDR3: TGCGCCAGCAGCGCGGGCCTGGGGGGAACCGGGGAGCTGTTTTTT. As protein: CASSAGLGGTGELFF. The genes are TRBV5-1 and TRBJ2-2; weak D call: TRBD2 (6 bases). Germline CDR1 reads SGHRS; CDR2 reads YFSETQ. This CDR3 comprises 15 residues. Between the trimmed V and J ends, which lost 4 bases and 5 bases, there was a span of 15 bases.

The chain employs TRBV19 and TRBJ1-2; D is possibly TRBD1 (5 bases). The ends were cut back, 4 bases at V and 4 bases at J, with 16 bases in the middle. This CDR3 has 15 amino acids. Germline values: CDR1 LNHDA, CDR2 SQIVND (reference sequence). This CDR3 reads CASSTRVKGSYGYTF. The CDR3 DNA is TGTGCCAGTAGTACCAGGGTAAAGGGCTCCTATGGCTACACCTTC.

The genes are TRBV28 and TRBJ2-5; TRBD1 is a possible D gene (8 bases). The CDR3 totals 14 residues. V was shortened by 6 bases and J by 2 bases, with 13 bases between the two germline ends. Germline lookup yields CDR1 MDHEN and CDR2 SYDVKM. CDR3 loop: CASSYRGGQETQYF. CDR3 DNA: TGTGCCAGCAGCTACAGGGGGGGGCAAGAGACCCAGTACTTC. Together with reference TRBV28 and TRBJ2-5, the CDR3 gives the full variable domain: DVKVTQSSRYLVKRTGEKVFLECVQDMDHENMFWYRQDPGLGLRLIYFSYDVKMKEKGDIPEGYSVSREKKERFSLILESASTNQTSMYLCASSYRGGQETQYFGPGTRLLVL.

CDR3 protein: CASGTGGEVSDTQYF. The DNA for the CDR3 is TGTGCCAGCGGCACAGGGGGCGAGGTGTCAGATACGCAGTATTTT. This chain uses TRBV5-4 with TRBJ2-3, with TRBD1 identical over 9 bases. V lost 7 bases to trimming and J lost 4 bases; unmatched junction nucleotides: 10. CDR1 is SGHNT, CDR2 YYREEE, per germline (reference sequence). The CDR3 has 15 residues.

The CDR3 protein is CASSQASGGWTEAFF. The CDR3 nucleotides read TGTGCCAGCAGCCAAGCTTCGGGGGGGTGGACTGAAGCTTTCTTT. V usage is TRBV3-1 (or the pseudogene TRBV3-2) and J usage is TRBJ1-1; a possible D gene is TRBD1 (5 bases). CDR1 is LGHDT and CDR2 is YNNKEL in the germline V gene (reference sequence). Trimming removed 1 base from V and 5 bases from J, with 14 bases in between. CDR3 length equals 15 residues.

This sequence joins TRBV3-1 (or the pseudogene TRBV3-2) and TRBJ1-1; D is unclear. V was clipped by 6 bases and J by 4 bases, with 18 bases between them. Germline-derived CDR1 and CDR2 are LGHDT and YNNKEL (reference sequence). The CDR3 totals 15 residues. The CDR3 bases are TGTGCCAGCAGTCCAACCGGGTCCCGAGGCACTGAAGCTTTCTTT. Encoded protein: CASSPTGSRGTEAFF.

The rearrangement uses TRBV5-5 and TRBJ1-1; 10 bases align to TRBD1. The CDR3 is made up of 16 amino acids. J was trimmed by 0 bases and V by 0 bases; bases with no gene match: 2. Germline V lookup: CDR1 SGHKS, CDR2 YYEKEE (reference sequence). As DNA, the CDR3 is TGTGCCAGCAGCTTGGCCGGACAGGGGGTGAACACTGAAGCTTTCTTT. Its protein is CASSLAGQGVNTEAFF.

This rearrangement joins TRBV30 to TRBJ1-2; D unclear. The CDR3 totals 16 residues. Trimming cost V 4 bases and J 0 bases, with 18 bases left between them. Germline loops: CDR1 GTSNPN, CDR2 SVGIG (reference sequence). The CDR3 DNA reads TGTGCCTGGATACCGGGGAAAACCTCAGCTAACTATGGCTACACCTTC. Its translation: CAWIPGKTSANYGYTF.

The CDR3: CAWSFSHGPGQNQPQHF. The CDR3 DNA is TGTGCCTGGAGTTTCTCCCACGGGCCAGGGCAGAATCAGCCCCAGCATTTT. The V gene is TRBV30, the J gene TRBJ1-5, with D maybe TRBD1 (5 bases). The CDR3 sequence is 17 residues long. CDR1 is GTSNPN and CDR2 is SVGIG in the germline V gene (reference sequence). Trimming stripped 2 bases from V and 4 bases from J, with 21 bases between.

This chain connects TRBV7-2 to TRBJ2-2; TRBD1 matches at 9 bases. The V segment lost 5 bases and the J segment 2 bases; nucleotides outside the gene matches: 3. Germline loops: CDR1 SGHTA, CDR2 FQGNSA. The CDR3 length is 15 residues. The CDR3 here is CASSVTGGNTGELFF. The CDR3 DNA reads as TGTGCCAGCAGCGTTACAGGGGGCAACACCGGGGAGCTGTTTTTT.

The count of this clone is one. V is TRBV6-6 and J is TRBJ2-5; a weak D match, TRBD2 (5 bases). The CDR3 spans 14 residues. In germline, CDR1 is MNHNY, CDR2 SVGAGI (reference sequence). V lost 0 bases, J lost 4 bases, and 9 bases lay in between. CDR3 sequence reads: CASSYSRGGETQYF. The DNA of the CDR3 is TGTGCCAGCAGTTACTCCAGAGGAGGAGAGACCCAGTACTTC.

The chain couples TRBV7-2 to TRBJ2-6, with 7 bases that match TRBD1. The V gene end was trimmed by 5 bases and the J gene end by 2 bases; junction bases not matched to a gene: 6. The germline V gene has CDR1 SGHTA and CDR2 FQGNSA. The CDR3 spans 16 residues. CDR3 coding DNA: TGTGCCAGCAGCCTCTCCACAGGGGCTGGGGCCAACGTCCTGACTTTC. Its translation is CASSLSTGAGANVLTF. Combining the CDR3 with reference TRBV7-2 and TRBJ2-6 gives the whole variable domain GAGVSQSPSNKVTEKGKDVELRCDPISGHTALYWYRQSLGQGLEFLIYFQGNSAPDKSGLPSDRFSAERTGGSVSTLTIQRTQQEDSAVYLCASSLSTGAGANVLTFGAGSRLTVL.

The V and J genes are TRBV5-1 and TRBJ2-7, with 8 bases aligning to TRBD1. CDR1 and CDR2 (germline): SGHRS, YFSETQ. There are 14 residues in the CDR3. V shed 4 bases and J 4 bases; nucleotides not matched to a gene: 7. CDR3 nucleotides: TGCGCCAGCAGCGAGGACAGGGTTCTTTACGAGCAGTACTTC. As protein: CASSEDRVLYEQYF.

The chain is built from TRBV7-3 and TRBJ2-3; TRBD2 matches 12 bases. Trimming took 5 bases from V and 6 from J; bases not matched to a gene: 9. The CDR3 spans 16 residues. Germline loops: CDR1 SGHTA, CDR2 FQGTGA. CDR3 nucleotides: TGTGCCAGCAGCCAGCAGACTAGCGGGGGAGGGGATACGCAGTATTTT. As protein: CASSQQTSGGGDTQYF. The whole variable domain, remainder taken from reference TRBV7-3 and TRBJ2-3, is GAGVSQTPSNKVTEKGKYVELRCDPISGHTALYWYRQSLGQGPEFLIYFQGTGAADDSGLPNDRFFAVRPEGSVSTLKIQRTERGDSAVYLCASSQQTSGGGDTQYFGPGTRLTVL.

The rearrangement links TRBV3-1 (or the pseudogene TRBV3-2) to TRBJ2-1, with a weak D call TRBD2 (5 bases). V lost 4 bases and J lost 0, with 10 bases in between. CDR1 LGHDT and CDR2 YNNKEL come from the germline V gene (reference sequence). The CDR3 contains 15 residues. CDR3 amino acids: CASSPQRGSYNEQFF. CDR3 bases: TGTGCCAGCAGCCCCCAACGGGGCTCCTACAATGAGCAGTTCTTC.